Shown below are 6 T cell receptor beta chains from a single sample sequenced in a study of blood T cell repertoires in COVID-19. The method was immunoSEQ multiplex PCR; TCRdb's version includes in-frame clones alone and lacks a portion of them. The sample lists about 150,000 clones; 75% to 90% were seen once. The sequenced sample consisted of peripheral blood. Every receptor here comes from a man aged 60-69 years with acute or convalescent COVID-19.

The chain couples TRBV7-2 to TRBJ2-5; the D is unclear. In germline, CDR1 is SGHTA, CDR2 FQGNSA. CDR3 length: 16 amino acids. Trimming pared 1 base from V and 0 bases from J, leaving 12 bases between. The DNA of the CDR3 is TGTGCCAGCAGCTTAGTTCCGGGTGATTACCAAGAGACCCAGTACTTC. Protein sequence: CASSLVPGDYQETQYF.

The rearrangement joins TRBV7-9 to TRBJ2-7; 14 bases are shared with TRBD2. The length of the CDR3 is 19 residues. Trimming at V came to 5 bases and at J to 2 bases, leaving 14 bases not matched to a gene. Germline-derived CDR1 and CDR2 are SEHNR and FQNEAQ (reference sequence). CDR3: CASSTRLAGGFKNPYEQYF. As DNA, the CDR3 is TGTGCCAGCAGCACCAGACTAGCGGGAGGGTTTAAGAATCCCTACGAGCAGTACTTC.

V gene TRBV6-5 combines with J gene TRBJ2-3, with D possibly TRBD1 on 6 matching bases. The V gene's germline CDR1 is MNHEY and CDR2 SVGAGI. This CDR3 has 13 residues. The germline V and J ends were trimmed by 2 bases and 8 bases, with 11 bases remaining between them. CDR3 sequence: CASSYGQYGTQYF. Written as DNA, the CDR3 is TGTGCCAGCAGTTACGGACAGTACGGTACGCAGTATTTT.

V usage is TRBV5-4 and J usage is TRBJ2-7; 7 positions agree with TRBD1. The trim removed 4 bases at V and 4 bases at J, leaving 11 bases unmatched. Germline CDR1 reads SGHNT; CDR2 reads YYREEE (reference sequence). This CDR3 is built from 15 residues. CDR3 in DNA: TGTGCCAGCAGCCAGGGGACAGCCCTCCTGTACGAGCAGTACTTC. It encodes CASSQGTALLYEQYF.

This chain joins TRBV12-3 or TRBV12-4 and TRBJ1-6; no reliable D call. The germline V and J ends were trimmed by 3 bases and 8 bases, with 5 bases remaining between them. The CDR3 has 12 residues. CDR3 coding DNA: TGTGCCAGCAGTTTTCAGGATTCACCCCTCCACTTT. This sequence encodes CASSFQDSPLHF.

This clone showed up many times. The genes are TRBV7-9 and TRBJ1-2, with no clear D. This CDR3 is built from 14 residues. V lost 4 bases and J lost 5, with 14 bases in between. Per the germline V gene, CDR1 is SEHNR and CDR2 is FQNEAQ (reference sequence). Written as DNA, the CDR3 is TGTGCCAGCAGCTCACCTCTAACGATTTATGGCTACACCTTC. This encodes CASSSPLTIYGYTF.